The next 24 T cell receptor beta chains were all read from a single sample in a study of cytomegalovirus exposure and HLA in healthy donors. Primers included in the PCR were 60 Vbeta and 13 Jbeta primers. Libraries were prepared by immunoSEQ multiplex PCR; TCRdb keeps only in-frame clonotypes and omits some of them. The sample records 130,000 to 150,000 clones, around 70% being singletons. Input material: PBMCs. These receptors were obtained from a man aged 35-49 years in good health and CMV-seronegative.

The chain has TRBV15 and TRBJ2-7, with 8 positions matching TRBD1. Germline V CDR1 and CDR2: LNHNV, YYDKDF (reference sequence). Unmatched junction bases numbered 6, after V lost 0 bases and J lost 2 bases. The CDR3 has 16 residues. The CDR3 DNA is TGTGCCACCAGCAGAGAAGTGGGACAGGTCCCCTACGAGCAGTACTTC. The encoded protein is CATSREVGQVPYEQYF.

The J gene is TRBJ2-1, the V gene TRBV28; TRBD1 aligns across 7 bases. V was clipped by 5 bases and J by 5 bases; unmatched bases: 6. Germline-derived CDR1 and CDR2 are MDHEN and SYDVKM. This CDR3 spans 14 amino acids. The CDR3 DNA reads TGTGCCAGCAGTCCCTCGGGACAGCACAATGAGCAGTTCTTC. Protein product: CASSPSGQHNEQFF.

This clone has just one count. This chain joins TRBV10-1 and TRBJ2-1, with 13 bases matching TRBD2. The junction had 6 bases not matched to a gene; V was cut back by 0 bases and J by 7 bases. The germline gives CDR1 WNHNN, CDR2 SYGVQD (reference sequence). The CDR3 is 17 amino acids. Written as DNA, the CDR3 is TGCGCCAGCAGTGAGTCGAAGGGACTAGCGGGGATTAATGAGCAGTTCTTC. Its protein product is CASSESKGLAGINEQFF.

The CDR3 nucleotides read TGTGCCAGCAGCGTTTCCGGGACAGGGAACACTGAAGCTTTCTTT. Amino acid sequence: CASSVSGTGNTEAFF. This sequence joins TRBV9 and TRBJ1-1, with 8 bases lining up with TRBD1. CDR1 SGDLS and CDR2 YYNGEE come from the germline V gene. The junction had 4 bases not matched to a gene; V was cut back by 2 bases and J by 1 base. CDR3 length: 15 residues.

The chain couples TRBV6-6 to TRBJ2-3, with 10 bases fitting TRBD2. V shed 6 bases, J shed 3 bases, and the junction held 6 bases outside the gene matches. This CDR3 contains 15 residues. The V gene's germline CDR1 is MNHNY and CDR2 SVGAGI (reference sequence). The CDR3 DNA sequence: TGTGCCAGCAGCATCACTAGCGGGGAAACAGATACGCAGTATTTT. Its translation: CASSITSGETDTQYF.

This clone has only a few counts. This chain connects TRBV2 to TRBJ2-7; the match to TRBD2 covers 10 bases. Germline assignment: CDR1 SNHLY and CDR2 FYNNEI. This CDR3 region has 17 residues. The ends lost 5 bases at V and 2 bases at J; junction bases unmatched: 12. CDR3 sequence (DNA): TGTGCCAGCAGTTTCCGGACTAGCGGTCCCACTCCCTACGAGCAGTACTTC. This encodes CASSFRTSGPTPYEQYF.

This chain connects TRBV6-7 to TRBJ2-7; TRBD2 is a possible D gene (5 bases). TRBV6-7 carries the ORF label, with uncertain function. Trimming pared 2 bases from V and 3 bases from J, leaving 20 bases between. CDR3 length equals 17 residues. The CDR3 loop reads CASSYPRLPGSHYEQYF. The CDR3 bases are TGTGCCAGCAGTTACCCACGGCTCCCGGGATCCCACTACGAGCAGTACTTC.

CDR3 loop: CASSWDRADTGELFF. Written as DNA, the CDR3 is TGTGCCAGCAGCTGGGACAGGGCGGACACCGGGGAGCTGTTTTTT. The chain carries TRBV12-1 and TRBJ2-2; the table's D call, TRBD1, has no DNA check behind it. TRBV12-1 is labeled a pseudogene. The CDR3 covers 15 residues.

In this sample, this clone turned up a few times. This same CDR3 is encoded by further DNA sequences in the sample. This chain links TRBV5-1 with TRBJ2-5, with unresolved D. The J call is in doubt because the DNA end fits TRBJ2-7 better. The CDR3 is made up of 11 amino acids. Per the germline V gene, CDR1 is SGHRS and CDR2 is YFSETQ. CDR3 region: CASSLNYEQYF. Here the CDR3 DNA reads TGCGCCAGCAGCTTGAACTACGAGCAGTACTTC.

The chain combines TRBV30 with TRBJ1-1; D remains ambiguous. The germline V gene has CDR1 GTSNPN and CDR2 SVGIG (reference sequence). V lost 0 bases to trimming and J lost 4 bases, with 12 bases between them. This CDR3 is 14 amino acids long. DNA for the CDR3: TGTGCCTGGAGTGTAGGCAGAGGCTCCACTGAAGCTTTCTTT. It translates to CAWSVGRGSTEAFF.

This rearrangement joins TRBV5-4 to TRBJ2-4, with 8 bases that match TRBD2. Trimming at V came to 4 bases and at J to 6 bases, leaving 6 bases not matched to a gene. The CDR3 length is 14 residues. Per germline, CDR1 SGHNT and CDR2 YYREEE (reference sequence). CDR3: CASSSPGLGNIQYF. CDR3 sequence (DNA): TGTGCCAGCAGCAGTCCGGGACTAGGAAACATTCAGTACTTC. The full variable domain, with the rest looked up from reference TRBV5-4 and TRBJ2-4, is ETGVTQSPTHLIKTRGQQVTLRCSSQSGHNTVSWYQQALGQGPQFIFQYYREEENGRGNFPPRFSGLQFPNYSSELNVNALELDDSALYLCASSSPGLGNIQYFGAGTRLSVL.

This clone came up a few times. The chain recombines TRBV6-1 with TRBJ2-7, with 7 bases lining up with TRBD2. The CDR3 has 15 residues. CDR1 is MNHNS, CDR2 SASEGT, per germline. With 2 bases clipped from V and 4 bases from J, the junction kept 8 bases outside the gene matches. The CDR3 reads CASSERSGGPYEQYF. The CDR3 nucleotides read TGTGCCAGCAGTGAACGTTCGGGAGGTCCGTACGAGCAGTACTTC.

The rearrangement joins TRBV5-1 to TRBJ1-2, with a possible D match to TRBD1 (6 bases). From germline, CDR1 is SGHRS and CDR2 YFSETQ. Between the trimmed V and J ends, which lost 1 base and 7 bases, there was a span of 17 bases. The CDR3 extends over 15 amino acids. The CDR3 region is CASSLSRDAGAGYTF. The CDR3 DNA follows: TGCGCCAGCAGCTTGTCTCGGGACGCGGGGGCTGGCTACACCTTC.

V is TRBV7-9 and J is TRBJ2-7, with 7 bases fitting TRBD2. Trimming at V came to 4 bases and at J to 7 bases, leaving 13 bases not matched to a gene. This CDR3 region has 15 residues. Germline CDR1 and CDR2: SEHNR and FQNEAQ (reference sequence). The CDR3 reads CASSSPAGAGGEQYF. CDR3 DNA: TGTGCCAGCAGCTCTCCCGCGGGAGCCGGGGGAGAGCAGTACTTC.

The chain has TRBV28 and TRBJ1-2; 10 bases line up with TRBD1. The CDR3 has 14 residues. J lost 6 bases, V lost 6 bases, and 7 bases had no gene match. Germline V gene sequence: CDR1 MDHEN, CDR2 SYDVKM. DNA for the CDR3: TGTGCCAGCAGGATAACCGGGACAGGGGATGGCTACACCTTC. Translating it yields CASRITGTGDGYTF.

The rearrangement uses TRBV27 and TRBJ2-7; 10 bases line up with TRBD1. The CDR3 is 15 residues long. The V gene's germline CDR1 is MNHEY and CDR2 SMNVEV (reference sequence). V lost 4 bases, J lost 3 bases, and 6 bases stayed unmatched. CDR3 sequence reads: CASSYRDRGFYEQYF. The CDR3 DNA reads as TGTGCCAGCAGTTACCGGGACAGGGGCTTCTACGAGCAGTACTTC.

Here the CDR3 DNA reads TGTGCCAGCAGGGATACAGGGGGCGAATTCTATGGCTACACCTTC. This codes for CASRDTGGEFYGYTF. This chain links TRBV28 with TRBJ1-2, with TRBD1 matching over 9 bases. CDR1 is MDHEN and CDR2 is SYDVKM in the germline V gene. V was clipped by 6 bases and J by 4 bases; unmatched bases: 9. The CDR3 sequence is 15 residues long.

The chain couples TRBV7-3 to TRBJ2-1; D remains unclear. Germline-derived CDR1 and CDR2 are SGHTA and FQGTGA. V was cut by 5 bases and J by 0 bases, with 11 bases left in between. The CDR3 is 15 amino acids. CDR3: CASSIDASSYNEQFF. CDR3 coding DNA: TGTGCCAGCAGCATCGACGCTAGCTCCTACAATGAGCAGTTCTTC.

The CDR3 reads CARGGKEDYQETQYF. The CDR3 nucleotides read TGTGCCAGAGGGGGAAAGGAGGACTACCAAGAGACCCAGTACTTC. The chain has TRBV7-6 and TRBJ2-5, with a possible D match to TRBD1 (6 bases). The CDR3 has 15 residues. V lost 9 bases to trimming and J lost 0 bases, with 17 bases between them. Germline lookup yields CDR1 SGHVS and CDR2 FNYEAQ.

The chain combines TRBV29-1 with TRBJ2-7; D might be TRBD1 (6 bases). The CDR3 sequence is 14 residues long. Deletions cut 7 bases from V and 1 base from J, with 17 bases between. The germline gives CDR1 SQVTM, CDR2 ANQGSEA. The CDR3 loop reads CSALDRYLSYEQYF. CDR3 nucleotides: TGCAGCGCTCTGGACAGATACTTATCCTACGAGCAGTACTTC.

Here the CDR3 reads CASSPRTGEARNKAFF. CDR3 nucleotides: TGTGCCAGCAGCCCCCGGACAGGTGAGGCCCGAAACAAAGCTTTCTTT. The V gene is TRBV7-9, the J gene TRBJ1-1; 7 bases fit TRBD1. There are 16 residues in the CDR3. With V trimmed by 5 bases and J by 9 bases, 18 bases remained unmatched. The germline CDR1 and CDR2 sequences are SEHNR and FQNEAQ (reference sequence).

Here the CDR3 DNA reads TGCAGCGTTGAGACAGGGAGAAACACCATATATTTT. It codes for CSVETGRNTIYF. This sequence joins TRBV29-1 and TRBJ1-3, with 7 bases lining up with TRBD1. V gave up 3 bases and J gave up 5 bases; unmatched junction bases: 1. Germline V CDR1 and CDR2: SQVTM, ANQGSEA. The CDR3 contains 12 residues. The variable domain in full, with the rest retrieved from reference TRBV29-1 and TRBJ1-3, is SAVISQKPSRDICQRGTSLTIQCQVDSQVTMMFWYRQQPGQSLTLIATANQGSEATYESGFVIDKFPISRPNLTFSTLTVSNMSPEDSSIYLCSVETGRNTIYFGEGSWLTVV.

CDR3 nucleotides: TGTGCCACCAGCAGAGGCGCAGGGGGGTATGGCTACACCTTC. Protein: CATSRGAGGYGYTF. V and J are TRBV15 and TRBJ1-2, with 7 bases that match TRBD1. Germline CDR1 reads LNHNV; CDR2 reads YYDKDF (reference sequence). Germline trimming cut 1 base from V and 5 bases from J; bases unmatched to any gene: 4. This CDR3 comprises 14 residues.

The chain is built from TRBV30 and TRBJ1-5; 10 bases line up with TRBD1. The CDR3 has 14 amino acids. J lost 3 bases, V lost 7 bases, and 6 bases had no gene match. Germline V gives CDR1 GTSNPN, CDR2 SVGIG (reference sequence). The CDR3 sequence: CALGQGVNNQPQHF. DNA of the CDR3: TGTGCCTTAGGACAGGGGGTAAACAATCAGCCCCAGCATTTT. Supplemented by reference TRBV30 and TRBJ1-5, the full variable domain reads SQTIHQWPATLVQPVGSPLSLECTVEGTSNPNLYWYRQAAGRGLQLLFYSVGIGQISSEVPQNLSASRPQDRQFILSSKKLLLSDSGFYLCALGQGVNNQPQHFGDGTRLSIL.